These 25 T cell receptor beta chains share one sample of origin, sequenced in a study of CD8 T cells in cerebrospinal fluid in Alzheimer's disease. TCRdb derives one entry per CDR3 protein from the 10x single-cell sequencing reads, leaving out DNA. The sample holds some 500 distinct CDR3 sequences. The specimen was cerebrospinal fluid. Receptors originate from a human donor with Alzheimer's disease.

This clonotype ranks as large (0.1 to 1%) in terms of frequency. V is TRBV6-5 and J is TRBJ2-3; TCRdb calls TRBD1, which cannot be checked without DNA. Germline loops: CDR1 MNHEY, CDR2 SVGAGI. CDR3 size: 15 residues. The CDR3 sequence is CASSRDRASTDTQYF.

This clonotype is called medium-sized based on its frequency. The chain recombines TRBV28 with TRBJ2-1; TCRdb's assignment of TRBD2 cannot be checked, as there is no DNA. Germline V lookup: CDR1 MDHEN, CDR2 SYDVKM. The CDR3 spans 19 residues. The CDR3 region is CASSFKGSIPGLLYNEQFF.

This clonotype counts as large by frequency. The gene calls are TRBV19 and TRBJ2-6; TCRdb lists TRBD1, though no DNA is available to test this call. CDR1 and CDR2 (germline): LNHDA, SQIVND (reference sequence). This CDR3 spans 15 amino acids. CDR3: CASSPDRGGANVLTF.

Here the CDR3 reads CASSLGQVQRDTQYF. The chain combines TRBV5-8 with TRBJ2-3. Looked up from germline, CDR1 is SGHTS and CDR2 is YDEGEE. This CDR3 contains 15 residues.

This clonotype ranks as large (0.1 to 1%) in terms of frequency. The chain joins TRBV6-6 to TRBJ2-5; TCRdb calls TRBD1, which cannot be checked without DNA. The germline CDR1 and CDR2 sequences are MNHNY and SVGAGI (reference sequence). This CDR3 comprises 13 residues. The CDR3 is CASFDRGKETQYF.

According to its frequency, this clonotype is medium-sized (0.01 to 0.1%). The rearrangement joins TRBV15 to TRBJ2-1. This CDR3 has 12 residues. The V gene's germline CDR1 is LNHNV and CDR2 YYDKDF (reference sequence). CDR3 sequence: CATSTSDNEQFF.

This clonotype is classed as large by frequency. The chain employs TRBV10-3 and TRBJ2-1; as DNA is missing, the TRBD2 call by TCRdb cannot be tested. This CDR3 is 17 amino acids long. Germline V gene lookup returns CDR1 ENHRY and CDR2 SYGVKD. The chain's CDR3 is CAISESRASGDNNEQFF.

According to its frequency, this clonotype is medium-sized. The chain joins TRBV4-2 to TRBJ1-1. The CDR3 sequence is 13 residues long. Germline V gives CDR1 LGHNA, CDR2 YNFKEQ. CDR3: CASSPGGNTEAFF.

This clonotype is called medium-sized based on its frequency. This chain uses TRBV3-1 with TRBJ1-1. Germline CDR1 LGHDT, CDR2 YNNKEL (reference sequence). This CDR3 comprises 15 residues. CDR3 residues: CASSQVGSGNTEAFF.

By frequency, this clonotype registers medium-sized. V is TRBV6-5 and J is TRBJ1-1; the TCRdb call, TRBD1, lacks DNA for checking. CDR3 size: 14 residues. The germline gives CDR1 MNHEY, CDR2 SVGAGI. CDR3 loop: CASSKTGIRTEAFF.

According to its frequency, this clonotype is large (0.1 to 1%). The genes are TRBV20-1 and TRBJ2-1; TCRdb reports TRBD2, a call that lacks DNA to check it against. This CDR3 comprises 14 residues. Germline V lookup: CDR1 DFQATT, CDR2 SNEGSKA (reference sequence). CDR3 loop: CSATSTSGENEQFF.

This clonotype registers large by frequency. The gene calls are TRBV12-3 or TRBV12-4 and TRBJ2-1; the D call of TRBD1 rests on TCRdb alone, since no DNA is present to check it. The CDR3 has 15 amino acids. CDR3 sequence: CASSSRGQGVNEQFF.

This clonotype is identified as large from frequency. The chain carries TRBV20-1 and TRBJ2-3; TCRdb calls TRBD2, which cannot be checked without DNA. Germline V gene sequence: CDR1 DFQATT, CDR2 SNEGSKA (reference sequence). The CDR3 is made up of 15 amino acids. The CDR3 region is CSARMGTLRTDTQYF.

Its frequency marks this clonotype as large. The chain joins TRBV28 to TRBJ2-5; the TCRdb D gene call, TRBD1, has no DNA to confirm it. Germline CDR1 and CDR2: MDHEN and SYDVKM. The CDR3 covers 16 residues. Here the CDR3 reads CASSLGRGHHQETQYF.

This clonotype counts as large by frequency. This sequence joins TRBV6-2 or TRBV6-3 and TRBJ1-1. Germline CDR1 is MNHEY and CDR2 is SVGEGT. This CDR3 region has 12 residues. The CDR3 is CASSNRNTEAFF.

In terms of frequency, this clonotype is large. The chain is built from TRBV12-3 or TRBV12-4 and TRBJ1-1; TCRdb designates TRBD1, a call that cannot be tested without DNA. CDR3 length: 11 amino acids. This CDR3 is CASTPGKEAFF.

Measured by frequency, this clonotype is large. The J gene is TRBJ2-4, the V gene TRBV5-1. Germline CDR1 is SGHRS and CDR2 is YFSETQ. CDR3 length: 16 amino acids. The chain's CDR3 is CASSSAALLAKNIQYF.

This clonotype is called large based on its frequency. The CDR3 region is CSVAGSSTGELFF. The rearrangement joins TRBV29-1 to TRBJ2-2. Germline V CDR1 and CDR2: SQVTM, ANQGSEA. The CDR3 runs to 13 residues.

This clonotype is labeled large based on frequency. The chain recombines TRBV12-3 or TRBV12-4 with TRBJ2-6; as DNA is missing, the TRBD2 call by TCRdb cannot be tested. The length of the CDR3 is 17 residues. The CDR3 region is CASGYPGLGSGANVLTF.

This clonotype ranks as medium-sized in terms of frequency. The chain is built from TRBV5-6 and TRBJ2-3; TCRdb picks TRBD1, but there is no DNA to check that call. This CDR3 contains 16 residues. Germline lookup yields CDR1 SGHDT and CDR2 YYEEEE. CDR3 region: CASSLRGGQGTDTQYF.

This clonotype is deemed large by its frequency. V is TRBV2 and J is TRBJ2-1; the D call of TRBD1 rests on TCRdb alone, since no DNA is present to check it. Germline V gene lookup returns CDR1 SNHLY and CDR2 FYNNEI. The CDR3 consists of 16 residues. The CDR3 here is CASGGQSYASYNEQFF.

This clonotype shows up as large by frequency. V usage is TRBV30 and J usage is TRBJ2-6; TCRdb calls TRBD1, which cannot be checked without DNA. This CDR3 comprises 18 residues. The germline V gene encodes CDR1 GTSNPN and CDR2 SVGIG (reference sequence). CDR3 in amino acids: CAWRGQGGVLSGANVLTF.

This clonotype is identified as medium-sized (0.01 to 0.1%) from frequency. The chain couples TRBV9 to TRBJ2-3; checking the TCRdb D call of TRBD2 is not possible without DNA. The CDR3 is 16 residues long. Germline lookup yields CDR1 SGDLS and CDR2 YYNGEE. The CDR3 loop reads CASSVVSGGAEDTQYF.

This clonotype is identified as medium-sized from frequency. V is TRBV5-6 and J is TRBJ2-3; TCRdb selects TRBD1, and the lack of DNA leaves this call unchecked. Germline V gene sequence: CDR1 SGHDT, CDR2 YYEEEE. The CDR3 has 17 amino acids. CDR3 amino acids: CASSLYWWGGNSDTQYF.

Considering frequency, this clonotype is large. V gene TRBV7-9 combines with J gene TRBJ2-3; TCRdb's D call, TRBD1, is unchecked because there is no DNA. This CDR3 is built from 13 residues. Germline V gives CDR1 SEHNR, CDR2 FQNEAQ (reference sequence). CDR3 sequence: CASSWGQTDTQYF.